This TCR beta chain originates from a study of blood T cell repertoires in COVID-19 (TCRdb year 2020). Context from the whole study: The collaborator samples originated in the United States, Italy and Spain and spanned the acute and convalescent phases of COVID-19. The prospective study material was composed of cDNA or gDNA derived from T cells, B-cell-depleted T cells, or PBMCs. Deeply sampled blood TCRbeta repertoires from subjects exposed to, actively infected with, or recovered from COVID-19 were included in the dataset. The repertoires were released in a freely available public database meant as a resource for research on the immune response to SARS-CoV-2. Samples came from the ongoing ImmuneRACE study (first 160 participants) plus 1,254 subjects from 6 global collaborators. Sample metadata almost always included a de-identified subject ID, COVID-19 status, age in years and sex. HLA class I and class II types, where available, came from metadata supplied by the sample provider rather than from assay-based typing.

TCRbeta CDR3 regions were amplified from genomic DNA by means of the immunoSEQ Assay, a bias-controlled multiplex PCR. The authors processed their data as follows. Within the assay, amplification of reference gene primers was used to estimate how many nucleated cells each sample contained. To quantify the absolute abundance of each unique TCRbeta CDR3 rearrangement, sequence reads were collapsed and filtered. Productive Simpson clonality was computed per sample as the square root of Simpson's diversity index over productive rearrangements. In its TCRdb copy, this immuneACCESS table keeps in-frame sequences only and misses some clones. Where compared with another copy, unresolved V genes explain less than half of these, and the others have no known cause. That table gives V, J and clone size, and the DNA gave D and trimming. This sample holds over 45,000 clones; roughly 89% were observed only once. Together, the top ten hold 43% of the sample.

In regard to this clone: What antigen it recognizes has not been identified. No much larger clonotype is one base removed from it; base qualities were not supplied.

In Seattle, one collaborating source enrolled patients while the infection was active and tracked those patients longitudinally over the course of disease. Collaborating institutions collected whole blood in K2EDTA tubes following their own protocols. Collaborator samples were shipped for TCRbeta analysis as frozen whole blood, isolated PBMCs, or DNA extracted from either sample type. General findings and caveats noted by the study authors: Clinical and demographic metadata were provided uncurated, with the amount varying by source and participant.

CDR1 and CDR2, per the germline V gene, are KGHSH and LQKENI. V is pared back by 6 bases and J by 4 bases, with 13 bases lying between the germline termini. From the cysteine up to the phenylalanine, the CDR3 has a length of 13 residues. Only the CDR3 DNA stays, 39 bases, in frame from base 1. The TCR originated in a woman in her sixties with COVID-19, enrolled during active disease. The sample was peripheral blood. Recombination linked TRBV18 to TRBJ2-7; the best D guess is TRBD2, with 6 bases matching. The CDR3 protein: CASSLGTFYEQYF. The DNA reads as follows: TGTGCCAGCTCGCTTGGGACTTTTTACGAGCAGTACTTC.